These T cell receptor beta chains were read from a single sample in a study of blood T cell repertoires in COVID-19. Assay: immunoSEQ multiplex PCR; the TCRdb copy retains only in-frame clones and omits some. This table has 200,000 to 250,000 clones, approximately 83% appearing once. The sequencing input was peripheral blood. The receptors were gathered from a woman aged 25 to 39 who had recovered from COVID-19. The CDR3 runs from the conserved cysteine through the conserved F or W. The order of the fields is clone size, CDR3 length, V gene, D gene, J gene, CDR3 protein, CDR3 DNA. D genes are given only for firm matches. Clone sizes are given selectively: once, few, many, or a class where the clone is expanded.

>NA|13|TRBV5-5|NA|TRBJ1-6
CASIKEANSPLHF
TGTGCCAGCATTAAGGAGGCTAATTCACCCCTCCACTTT
>NA|15|TRBV5-1|TRBD1|TRBJ2-5
CASSLAGTGKETQYF
TGCGCCAGCAGCTTGGCCGGGACAGGGAAAGAGACCCAGTACTTC
>NA|15|TRBV10-3|NA|TRBJ2-7
CAISEFHRQPYEQYF
TGTGCCATCAGTGAGTTCCACAGACAACCCTACGAGCAGTACTTC
>NA|17|TRBV11-2|NA|TRBJ2-5
CASSPGVRGAYQETQYF
TGTGCCAGCAGCCCCGGGGTTCGGGGGGCATACCAAGAGACCCAGTACTTC
>NA|13|TRBV6-5|NA|TRBJ2-1
CASSGHNGREQFF
TGTGCCAGCAGCGGACATAATGGGCGAGAGCAGTTCTTC
>NA|16|TRBV15|NA|TRBJ2-7
CATRSVRERNSYEQYF
TGTGCCACCAGGAGCGTGAGGGAAAGGAACTCCTACGAGCAGTACTTC
>NA|17|TRBV7-2|NA|TRBJ2-3
CASSFLGAQTPQDTQYF
TGTGCCAGCAGCTTTCTAGGGGCACAAACCCCCCAAGATACGCAGTATTTT
>NA|11|TRBV6-2/TRBV6-3|NA|TRBJ1-2
CASSYLYGYTF
TGTGCCAGCAGTTATCTGTATGGCTACACCTTC
>NA|16|TRBV27|TRBD1|TRBJ2-1
CASSSLGQGPSNEQFF
TGTGCCAGCAGCAGCCTTGGACAGGGTCCCAGCAATGAGCAGTTCTTC
>NA|14|TRBV7-3|NA|TRBJ2-7
CASSFTKIPYEQYF
TGTGCCAGCAGCTTTACTAAAATACCCTACGAGCAGTACTTC
>NA|13|TRBV10-3|TRBD1|TRBJ1-2
CAIRLTGVYGYTF
TGTGCCATCAGGCTAACAGGGGTCTATGGCTACACCTTC
>NA|12|TRBV10-3|NA|TRBJ2-7
CAIREGRNEQYF
TGTGCCATCAGGGAGGGTAGAAACGAGCAGTACTTC
>NA|16|TRBV6-2/TRBV6-3|TRBD2|TRBJ2-1
CASSYHSGGGYNEQFF
TGTGCCAGCAGTTACCACAGCGGGGGCGGTTACAATGAGCAGTTCTTC
>NA|16|TRBV7-3|TRBD2|TRBJ2-3
CASSLGLAGGPGTQYF
TGTGCCAGCAGCTTAGGGCTAGCGGGGGGCCCTGGTACGCAGTATTTT
>NA|14|TRBV5-5|TRBD2|TRBJ2-3
CASTSSGGADTQYF
TGTGCCAGCACCTCTAGCGGGGGGGCAGATACGCAGTATTTT
>once|13|TRBV9|NA|TRBJ1-6
CASSVDTGPPLHF
TGTGCCAGCAGCGTAGACACAGGACCACCCCTCCACTTT
>NA|15|TRBV9|TRBD1|TRBJ2-7
CASSVGGTGNYEQYF
TGTGCCAGCAGCGTAGGCGGGACAGGGAACTACGAGCAGTACTTC
>NA|14|TRBV7-9|TRBD1|TRBJ1-3
CASSFRDSGNTIYF
TGTGCCAGCAGCTTCCGGGACAGCGGAAACACCATATATTTT
>NA|14|TRBV6-2/TRBV6-3|TRBD1|TRBJ2-7
CASSRGDRAYEQYF
TGTGCCAGCAGTCGGGGGGACAGGGCCTACGAGCAGTACTTC
>NA|15|TRBV27|TRBD1|TRBJ1-4
CASSLGRTGVEKLFF
TGTGCCAGCAGTTTGGGCAGGACAGGGGTGGAAAAACTGTTTTTT
>NA|14|TRBV6-5|NA|TRBJ1-6
CAIALTAYNSPLHF
TGTGCCATCGCGTTGACAGCTTATAATTCACCCCTCCACTTT
>NA|15|TRBV25-1|NA|TRBJ1-1
CASSESAWDYTEAFF
TGTGCCAGCAGTGAATCGGCCTGGGACTACACTGAAGCTTTCTTT
>NA|16|TRBV27|NA|TRBJ2-3
CASSTAQGGSTDTQYF
TGTGCCAGCAGCACAGCCCAGGGTGGGAGCACAGATACGCAGTATTTT
>NA|18|TRBV6-1|TRBD1|TRBJ2-2
CASSESSWGTGFNGELFF
TGTGCCAGCAGTGAATCATCGTGGGGGACAGGGTTTAACGGGGAGCTGTTTTTT
>few|14|TRBV2|NA|TRBJ1-2
CASSETRAAGGYTF
TGTGCCAGCAGTGAAACTAGGGCCGCTGGAGGCTACACCTTC
>NA|16|TRBV18|NA|TRBJ1-6
CASSPRGPPANSPLHF
TGTGCCAGCTCACCAAGAGGGCCTCCGGCTAATTCACCCCTCCACTTT
>NA|15|TRBV7-2|TRBD2|TRBJ2-3
CASSLQRGSTDTQYF
TGTGCCAGCAGCCTGCAGCGGGGGAGCACAGATACGCAGTATTTT
>NA|18|TRBV25-1|NA|TRBJ1-4
CASSELSVGGSEGEKLFF
TGTGCCAGCAGTGAATTGTCAGTAGGAGGGAGTGAGGGTGAAAAACTGTTTTTT
>once|15|TRBV1|NA|TRBJ2-7
CTSSHWTGKENEQYF
TGCACCAGCAGCCACTGGACAGGGAAGGAAAACGAGCAGTACTTC
>NA|13|TRBV29-1|NA|TRBJ2-7
CSVRTVIPYEQYF
TGCAGCGTCCGAACAGTAATACCCTACGAGCAGTACTTC
>NA|13|TRBV6-1|NA|TRBJ1-5
CASSEWTDQPQHF
TGTGCCAGCAGTGAATGGACTGATCAGCCCCAGCATTTT
>NA|17|TRBV2|TRBD2|TRBJ2-3
CASSGPSGAASTDTQYF
TGTGCCAGCAGTGGGCCCAGCGGGGCCGCTAGCACAGATACGCAGTATTTT
>NA|15|TRBV2|NA|TRBJ2-3
CASTGGGGPTDTQYF
TGTGCCAGCACCGGGGGCGGGGGCCCCACAGATACGCAGTATTTT
>NA|12|TRBV21-1|NA|TRBJ1-2
CASSKFYYGYTF
TGTGCCAGCAGCAAATTCTACTATGGCTACACCTTC
>NA|14|TRBV6-5|NA|TRBJ2-1
CASSYSNRLGEQFF
TGTGCCAGCAGTTACTCGAATCGGCTAGGAGAGCAGTTCTTC
>NA|15|TRBV27|NA|TRBJ2-1
CASSRDRQGLKEQFF
TGTGCCAGCAGTCGGGACCGTCAGGGGCTAAAAGAGCAGTTCTTC
>NA|13|TRBV27|NA|TRBJ2-7
CASSPTGYHEQYF
TGTGCCAGCAGTCCCACAGGGTACCACGAGCAGTACTTC
>NA|15|TRBV5-4|NA|TRBJ1-1
CASSLSHSMNTEAFF
TGTGCCAGCAGCTTGTCTCATTCTATGAACACTGAAGCTTTCTTT
>NA|12|TRBV12-3/TRBV12-4|NA|TRBJ1-2
CASSQTGFGYTF
TGTGCCAGCAGCCAAACAGGTTTTGGCTACACCTTC
>few|15|TRBV4-1|NA|TRBJ1-2
CASSQDLGRARGYTF
TGCGCCAGCAGCCAAGACCTGGGCAGAGCTCGGGGCTACACCTTC
>NA|15|TRBV5-1|TRBD1|TRBJ1-6
CASSFRTGENSPLHF
TGCGCCAGCAGCTTCCGGACAGGGGAAAATTCACCCCTCCACTTT
>once|17|TRBV18|TRBD1|TRBJ1-4
CASSPGHRGLVNEKLFF
TGTGCCAGCTCACCAGGGCACAGGGGGCTGGTTAATGAAAAACTGTTTTTT
>few|16|TRBV5-4|TRBD1|TRBJ2-7
CASSLVEGTGGYEQYF
TGTGCCAGCAGCTTGGTGGAGGGGACAGGGGGCTACGAGCAGTACTTC
>NA|13|TRBV19|NA|TRBJ1-1
CASTHGGNTEAFF
TGTGCCAGTACGCACGGAGGGAACACTGAAGCTTTCTTT
>NA|14|TRBV27|NA|TRBJ2-1
CASEGYDSYNEQFF
TGTGCCAGCGAGGGATACGACTCCTACAATGAGCAGTTCTTC
>NA|15|TRBV11-2|NA|TRBJ1-6
CASRSMAAGNSPLHF
TGTGCCAGCAGATCGATGGCAGCAGGAAATTCACCCCTCCACTTT
>NA|15|TRBV2|TRBD2|TRBJ2-3
CASAPGLAGGDTQYF
TGTGCCAGCGCCCCGGGACTAGCGGGGGGAGATACGCAGTATTTT
>once|15|TRBV19|TRBD1|TRBJ1-1
CASSIRTGGGTEAFF
TGTGCCAGTAGTATTCGGACAGGGGGCGGCACTGAAGCTTTCTTT
>few|13|TRBV30|NA|TRBJ1-2
CAWSTGSHYGYTF
TGTGCCTGGAGTACCGGGAGCCACTATGGCTACACCTTC
>NA|15|TRBV12-5|NA|TRBJ2-7
CASGLSTGSSYEQYF
TGTGCTAGTGGTTTGTCAACAGGGAGTTCCTACGAGCAGTACTTC
>few|13|TRBV7-2|TRBD2|TRBJ2-1
CASSLAQTSGEFF
TGTGCCAGCAGCTTAGCCCAGACTAGCGGGGAGTTCTTC
>NA|16|TRBV5-1|NA|TRBJ1-1
CASSSGLLQLNTEAFF
TGCGCCAGCAGCTCCGGTTTATTACAGCTGAACACTGAAGCTTTCTTT
>NA|16|TRBV7-8|NA|TRBJ1-1
CASTYRMTGKDTEAFF
TGTGCCAGCACCTATCGAATGACGGGAAAGGACACTGAAGCTTTCTTT
>few|15|TRBV5-1|NA|TRBJ1-1
CASSLELFRSTEAFF
TGCGCCAGCAGCTTGGAACTGTTCCGTTCCACTGAAGCTTTCTTT
>NA|15|TRBV9|NA|TRBJ2-5
CASSVDVGPQETQYF
TGTGCCAGCAGCGTAGATGTGGGGCCCCAAGAGACCCAGTACTTC
>NA|14|TRBV4-1|NA|TRBJ1-2
CASSPWDSGYGYTF
TGCGCCAGCAGCCCCTGGGACTCGGGCTATGGCTACACCTTC
>NA|13|TRBV10-2|NA|TRBJ2-7
CASAGENRYEQYF
TGCGCCAGCGCAGGGGAAAATCGCTACGAGCAGTACTTC
>NA|14|TRBV6-6|NA|TRBJ1-6
CASSYSLRDSPLHF
TGTGCCAGCAGTTACTCGCTTCGGGATTCACCCCTCCACTTT
>NA|11|TRBV6-5|NA|TRBJ1-2
CASSYEGAYTF
TGTGCCAGCAGTTACGAGGGAGCCTACACCTTC
>NA|14|TRBV9|TRBD1|TRBJ1-3
CASSVGTGKNTIYF
TGTGCCAGCAGCGTGGGGACAGGGAAAAACACCATATATTTT